This record looks at one TCR beta chain sequence and its context. This specimen belongs to a study of blood T cell repertoires in COVID-19. Study-wide context: Acute and convalescent COVID-19 specimens originated in the United States, Italy and Spain. T cells, B-cell-depleted T cells, or PBMCs provided the cDNA or gDNA that served as material.

How the authors handled the data: Researchers report that nucleated cell counts were estimated from reference gene primer amplification. Sequencing was performed with immunoSEQ multiplex PCR; in TCRdb, only in-frame clones are kept and a portion is missing. V and J calls plus clone size are reproduced from that table; the DNA served to infer D and trimming. This table holds roughly 100,000 clones, more than 85% found once. V lost 0 bases to trimming and J lost 6 bases, with 17 bases between them. This CDR3 is 16 amino acids long. The germline CDR1 and CDR2 sequences are KGHSH and LQKENI. This receptor was obtained from a man aged 50 or older with active or convalescent COVID-19. The chain combines TRBV18 with TRBJ1-1, with D unclear. Source material: peripheral blood. CDR3 loop: CASSPPGRTLESEAFF. In DNA, the CDR3 is TGTGCCAGCTCACCACCAGGGAGAACCCTGGAGTCTGAAGCTTTCTTT.